This T cell receptor beta chain is from a study of blood T cells in healthy people across ages. Study-wide findings and caveats: Estimated diversity across one million T cells was deemed an underestimate.

Regarding this clonotype: Its target is unknown.

With a J-beta primer mix and a sample-barcoded 5' primer, a second PCR ran about 7 to 11 cycles. Every single cDNA molecule received a tag from a template-switch adaptor with 12 random nucleotides. TCRdb re-derived calls from the 5' RACE reads in MiXCR, one entry per CDR3 protein. The data contain 800,000 to 900,000 distinct CDR3 sequences, under 80% of them singletons. The J segment lost 4 bases and the V segment lost 6 bases, leaving 9 bases of the junction unmatched. CDR3 length: 16 residues. Germline V CDR1 and CDR2: SGHTA, FQGNSA. This clonotype was obtained from a young man in good health. Sequencing was performed on blood. This chain links TRBV7-2 with TRBJ1-6; 7 bases fit TRBD1. CDR3 region: CASRPSGTVYNSPLHF. In DNA, the CDR3 is TGTGCCAGCAGACCAAGTGGGACAGTTTATAATTCACCCCTCCACTTT.